This TCR beta chain appears in the sequencing data of a study of OX40 agonist ivuxolimab in advanced cancers. This clone was counted once. The CDR3 contains 15 residues. The trim removed 1 base at V and 6 bases at J, leaving 1 base unmatched. Germline V gene lookup returns CDR1 LNHNV and CDR2 YYDKDF (reference sequence). Repertoires were generated with immunoSEQ multiplex PCR, while TCRdb's copy carries only in-frame clones and drops some. The table records roughly 53,000 clones, 85% to 90% of them present only once. The J gene is TRBJ2-1, the V gene TRBV15, with TRBD1 matching 12 bases. Here the sequenced sample was CD4+ or CD8+ T cells sorted from blood, taken in a trial of the OX40 agonist ivuxolimab. This sequence was found in an adult with an advanced solid tumor such as melanoma, head and neck, liver or kidney cancer. CDR3 amino acids: CATSRGGQGANEQFF. The CDR3 DNA sequence: TGTGCCACCAGCAGAGGGGGACAGGGGGCCAATGAGCAGTTCTTC.